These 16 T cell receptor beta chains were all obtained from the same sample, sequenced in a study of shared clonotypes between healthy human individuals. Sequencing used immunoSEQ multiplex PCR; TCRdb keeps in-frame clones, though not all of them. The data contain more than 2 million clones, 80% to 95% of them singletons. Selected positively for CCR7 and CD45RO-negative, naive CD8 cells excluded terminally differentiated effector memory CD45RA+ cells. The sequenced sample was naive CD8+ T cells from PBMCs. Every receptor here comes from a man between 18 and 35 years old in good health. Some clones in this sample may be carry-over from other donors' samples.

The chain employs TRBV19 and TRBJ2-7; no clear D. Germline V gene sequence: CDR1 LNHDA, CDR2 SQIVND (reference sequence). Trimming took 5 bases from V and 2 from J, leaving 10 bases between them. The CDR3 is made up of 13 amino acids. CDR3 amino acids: CASSDPGPYEQYF. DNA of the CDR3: TGTGCCAGTAGTGACCCAGGCCCCTACGAGCAGTACTTC.

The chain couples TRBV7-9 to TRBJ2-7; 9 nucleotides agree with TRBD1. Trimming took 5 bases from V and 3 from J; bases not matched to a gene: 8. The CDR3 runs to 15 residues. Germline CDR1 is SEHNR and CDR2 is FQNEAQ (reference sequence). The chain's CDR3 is CASSPRDRVYYEQYF. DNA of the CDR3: TGTGCCAGCAGCCCCCGGGACAGGGTATACTACGAGCAGTACTTC.

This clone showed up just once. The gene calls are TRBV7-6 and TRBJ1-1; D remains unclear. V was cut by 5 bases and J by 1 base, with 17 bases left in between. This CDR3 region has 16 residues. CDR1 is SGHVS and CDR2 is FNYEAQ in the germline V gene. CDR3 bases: TGTGCCAGCAGCCGGGCCCCCCCCAGAACGAACACTGAAGCTTTCTTT. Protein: CASSRAPPRTNTEAFF.

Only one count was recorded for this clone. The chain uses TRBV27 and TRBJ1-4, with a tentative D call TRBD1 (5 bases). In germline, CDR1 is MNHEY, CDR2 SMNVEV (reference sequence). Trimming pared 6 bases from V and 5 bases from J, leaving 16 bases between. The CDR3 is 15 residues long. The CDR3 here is CASRTGAGANEKLFF. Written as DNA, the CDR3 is TGTGCCAGCAGGACTGGGGCCGGGGCGAATGAAAAACTGTTTTTT.

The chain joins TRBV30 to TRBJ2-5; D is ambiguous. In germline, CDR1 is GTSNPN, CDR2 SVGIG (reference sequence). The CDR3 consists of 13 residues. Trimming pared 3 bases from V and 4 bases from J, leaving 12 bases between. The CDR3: CAWRELGVETQYF. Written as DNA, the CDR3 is TGTGCCTGGAGGGAATTGGGTGTAGAGACCCAGTACTTC.

The CDR3, as DNA: TGTGCCAGCAGCTTATTCGGGGCTAGCACAGATACGCAGTATTTT. Its protein is CASSLFGASTDTQYF. The genes are TRBV7-2 and TRBJ2-3, with D perhaps TRBD1 or TRBD2 (5 bases each). There are 15 residues in the CDR3. Trimming took off 2 bases at V and 0 bases at J, with 9 bases between the two ends. Germline loops: CDR1 SGHTA, CDR2 FQGNSA. The whole variable domain, remainder taken from reference TRBV7-2 and TRBJ2-3, is GAGVSQSPSNKVTEKGKDVELRCDPISGHTALYWYRQSLGQGLEFLIYFQGNSAPDKSGLPSDRFSAERTGGSVSTLTIQRTQQEDSAVYLCASSLFGASTDTQYFGPGTRLTVL.

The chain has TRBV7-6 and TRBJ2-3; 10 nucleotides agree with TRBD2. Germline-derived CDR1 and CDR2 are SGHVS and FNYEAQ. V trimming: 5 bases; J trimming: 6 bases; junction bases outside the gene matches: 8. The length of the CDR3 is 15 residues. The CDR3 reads CASSTEREGRDTQYF. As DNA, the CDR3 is TGTGCCAGCAGCACCGAGCGGGAGGGGCGGGATACGCAGTATTTT.

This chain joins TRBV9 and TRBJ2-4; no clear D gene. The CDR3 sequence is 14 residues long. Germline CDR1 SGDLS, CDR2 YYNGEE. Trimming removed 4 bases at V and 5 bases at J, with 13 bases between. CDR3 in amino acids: CASSLGVGQNIQYF. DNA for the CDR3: TGTGCCAGCAGCCTTGGGGTTGGCCAAAACATTCAGTACTTC.

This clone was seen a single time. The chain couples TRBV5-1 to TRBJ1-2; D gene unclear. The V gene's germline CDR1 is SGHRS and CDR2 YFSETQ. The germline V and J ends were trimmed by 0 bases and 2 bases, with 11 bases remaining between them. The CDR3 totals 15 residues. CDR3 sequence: CASSLARRGNYGYTF. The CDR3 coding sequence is TGCGCCAGCAGCTTGGCCAGGAGAGGGAACTATGGCTACACCTTC.

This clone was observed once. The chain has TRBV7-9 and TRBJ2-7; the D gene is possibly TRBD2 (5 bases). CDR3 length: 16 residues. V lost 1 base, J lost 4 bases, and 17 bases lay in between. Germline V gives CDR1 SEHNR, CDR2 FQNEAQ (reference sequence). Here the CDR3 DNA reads TGTGCCAGCAGCTTAGTAACGGAGGACCTGTATTACGAGCAGTACTTC. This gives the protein CASSLVTEDLYYEQYF. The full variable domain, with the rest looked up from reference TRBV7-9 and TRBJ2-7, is DTGVSQNPRHKITKRGQNVTFRCDPISEHNRLYWYRQTLGQGPEFLTYFQNEAQLEKSRLLSDRFSAERPKGSFSTLEIQRTEQGDSAMYLCASSLVTEDLYYEQYFGPGTRLTVT.

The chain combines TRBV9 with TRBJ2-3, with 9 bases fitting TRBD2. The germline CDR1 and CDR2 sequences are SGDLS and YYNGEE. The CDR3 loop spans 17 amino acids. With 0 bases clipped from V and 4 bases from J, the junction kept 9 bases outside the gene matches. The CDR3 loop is CASSVERQREVPDTQYF. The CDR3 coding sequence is TGTGCCAGCAGCGTAGAACGGCAGCGGGAGGTCCCAGATACGCAGTATTTT.

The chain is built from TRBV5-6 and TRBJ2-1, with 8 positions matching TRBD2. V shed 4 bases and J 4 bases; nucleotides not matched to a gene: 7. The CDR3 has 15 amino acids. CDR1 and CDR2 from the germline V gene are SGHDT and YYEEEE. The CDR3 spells CASSQSGSRYNEQFF. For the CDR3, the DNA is TGTGCCAGCAGCCAAAGCGGGAGTAGGTACAATGAGCAGTTCTTC.

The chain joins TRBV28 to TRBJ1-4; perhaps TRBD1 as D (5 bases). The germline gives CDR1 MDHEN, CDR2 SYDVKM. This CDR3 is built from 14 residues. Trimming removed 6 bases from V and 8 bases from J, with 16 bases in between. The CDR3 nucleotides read TGTGCCAGCAGGAGGGGCCCCGTATGGGAAAAACTGTTTTTT. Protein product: CASRRGPVWEKLFF.

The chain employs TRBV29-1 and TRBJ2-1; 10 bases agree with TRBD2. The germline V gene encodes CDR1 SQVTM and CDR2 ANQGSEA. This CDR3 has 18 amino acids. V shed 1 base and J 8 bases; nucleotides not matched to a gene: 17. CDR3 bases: TGCAGCGTTGAAGCCGGACTAGCGGAATCCCCGGCCGGCGATGAGCAGTTCTTC. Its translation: CSVEAGLAESPAGDEQFF.

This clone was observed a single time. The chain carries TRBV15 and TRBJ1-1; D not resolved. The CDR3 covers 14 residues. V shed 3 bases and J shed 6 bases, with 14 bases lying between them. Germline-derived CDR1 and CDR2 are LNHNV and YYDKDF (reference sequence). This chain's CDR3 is CATSSDGSGAEAFF. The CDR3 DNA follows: TGTGCCACCAGCAGCGACGGGTCAGGCGCTGAAGCTTTCTTT.

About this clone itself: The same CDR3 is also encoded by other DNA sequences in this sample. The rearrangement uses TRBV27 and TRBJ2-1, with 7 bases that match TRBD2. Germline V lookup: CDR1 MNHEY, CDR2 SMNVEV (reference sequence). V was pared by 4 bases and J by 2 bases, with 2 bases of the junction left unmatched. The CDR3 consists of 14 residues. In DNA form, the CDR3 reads TGTGCCAGCAGTTGGGGAGGGGCCTACAATGAGCAGTTCTTC. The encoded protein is CASSWGGAYNEQFF.